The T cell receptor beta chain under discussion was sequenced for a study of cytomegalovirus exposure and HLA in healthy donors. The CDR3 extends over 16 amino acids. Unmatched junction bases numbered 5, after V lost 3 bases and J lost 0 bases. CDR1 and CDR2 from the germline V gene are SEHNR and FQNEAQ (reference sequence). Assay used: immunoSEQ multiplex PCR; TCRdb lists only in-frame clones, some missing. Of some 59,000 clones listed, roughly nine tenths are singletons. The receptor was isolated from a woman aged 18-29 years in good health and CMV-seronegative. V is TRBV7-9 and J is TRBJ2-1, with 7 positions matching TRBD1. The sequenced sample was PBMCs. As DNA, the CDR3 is TGTGCCAGCAGCTTCTTAACAGGGGTCTCCTACAATGAGCAGTTCTTC. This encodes CASSFLTGVSYNEQFF.